A single sample is the source of the 30 T cell receptor beta chains below, sequenced in a study of blood T cell repertoires in COVID-19. Here immunoSEQ multiplex PCR was the method, and the copy in TCRdb shows in-frame clones only, minus some. The sample has some 450,000 clones, approximately 89% seen once. Sequences were obtained from peripheral blood. These receptors were obtained from a woman in her forties or fifties with COVID-19, enrolled during active disease.

The chain couples TRBV29-1 to TRBJ1-1; D not certain. Germline V gene sequence: CDR1 SQVTM, CDR2 ANQGSEA. V was shortened by 8 bases and J by 3 bases, with 13 bases between the two germline ends. The CDR3 loop spans 12 amino acids. CDR3 sequence: CSISGADTEAFF. CDR3 nucleotides: TGCAGCATTTCCGGAGCGGACACTGAAGCTTTCTTT.

This rearrangement joins TRBV5-4 to TRBJ2-1; 15 positions match TRBD2. There are 15 residues in the CDR3. Germline CDR1 is SGHNT and CDR2 is YYREEE (reference sequence). The V gene end was trimmed by 6 bases and the J gene end by 8 bases; junction bases not matched to a gene: 6. The CDR3 nucleotides read TGTGCCAGCACCGGAAGGACTAGCGGGGGGGATGAGCAGTTCTTC. Translated: CASTGRTSGGDEQFF.

The V gene is TRBV5-1, the J gene TRBJ2-2; D gene uncertain. The V and J ends lost 4 bases and 5 bases respectively, with 12 bases between them. Per germline, CDR1 SGHRS and CDR2 YFSETQ. CDR3 length equals 14 residues. The CDR3, as DNA: TGCGCCAGCAGCGTCCAGCCCAGGACCGGGGAGCTGTTTTTT. It yields the protein CASSVQPRTGELFF.

The chain is built from TRBV5-5 and TRBJ1-3; maybe TRBD1 (6 bases). The CDR3 consists of 15 residues. Trimming cost V 1 base and J 4 bases, with 12 bases left between them. Germline CDR1 is SGHKS and CDR2 is YYEKEE (reference sequence). The CDR3 DNA reads as TGTGCCAGCAGCTTGAACAGGGAGGGAGGAAACACCATATATTTT. Translating gives CASSLNREGGNTIYF.

This clone has a handful of counts. This chain joins TRBV5-1 and TRBJ1-6, with 9 bases lining up with TRBD1. Trimming took 5 bases from V and 8 from J; bases not matched to a gene: 11. CDR3 length equals 16 residues. CDR1 and CDR2 (germline): SGHRS, YFSETQ. CDR3 region: CASSSGTGNIDSPLHF. DNA for the CDR3: TGCGCCAGCAGTTCCGGGACAGGGAATATAGATTCACCCCTCCACTTT.

The chain uses TRBV7-3 and TRBJ2-3; TRBD1 matches 10 bases. The V and J ends lost 5 bases and 2 bases, in that order; junction bases with no gene match: 7. CDR1 and CDR2 from the germline V gene are SGHTA and FQGTGA. This CDR3 has 16 amino acids. The CDR3 DNA reads as TGTGCCAGCAGCCCGGTAGGGACAGGGGCCACAGATACGCAGTATTTT. Protein sequence: CASSPVGTGATDTQYF.

The chain is built from TRBV7-8 and TRBJ2-7; tentative D call: TRBD2 (5 bases). CDR3 length: 13 amino acids. The V and J ends lost 5 bases and 3 bases respectively, with 11 bases between them. CDR1 and CDR2 from the germline V gene are SGHVS and FQNEAQ. The CDR3 bases are TGTGCCAGCAGCATCGGACGGGGCTACGAGCAGTACTTC. Its translation is CASSIGRGYEQYF.

CDR3 in amino acids: CASSDQNRAMNTEAFF. DNA for the CDR3: TGTGCCAGCAGTGATCAAAACAGGGCAATGAACACTGAAGCTTTCTTT. The chain has TRBV6-1 and TRBJ1-1, with D possibly TRBD1 on 6 matching bases. This CDR3 is 16 amino acids long. Germline V lookup: CDR1 MNHNS, CDR2 SASEGT. V was shortened by 3 bases and J by 0 bases, with 14 bases between the two germline ends.

The chain joins TRBV28 to TRBJ2-5; D might be TRBD1 (5 bases). Germline CDR1 is MDHEN and CDR2 is SYDVKM. Trimming took 6 bases from V and 4 from J, leaving 15 bases between them. The CDR3 loop spans 14 amino acids. CDR3 sequence reads: CASSPLPGRETQYF. The CDR3 DNA follows: TGTGCCAGCAGCCCGTTGCCAGGGCGAGAGACCCAGTACTTC.

V and J are TRBV9 and TRBJ1-4, with D maybe TRBD1 (5 bases). The CDR3 has 16 residues. CDR1 is SGDLS, CDR2 YYNGEE, per germline. The V end was cut by 3 bases, the J end by 0 bases, with 12 bases between. The CDR3 DNA is TGTGCCAGCAGCGCCCTACAGGTTGCAACTAATGAAAAACTGTTTTTT. Its translation is CASSALQVATNEKLFF.

This chain connects TRBV5-1 to TRBJ2-1; 9 bases line up with TRBD1. CDR3 length: 16 amino acids. The V and J ends lost 0 bases and 6 bases, in that order; junction bases with no gene match: 7. Germline V gene lookup returns CDR1 SGHRS and CDR2 YFSETQ. CDR3 sequence reads: CASSLEDRGYFNEQFF. CDR3 coding DNA: TGCGCCAGCAGCTTGGAGGACAGGGGTTATTTCAATGAGCAGTTCTTC.

This clone was detected once. The genes are TRBV10-3 and TRBJ2-5; a weak D match, TRBD2 (6 bases). This CDR3 spans 11 amino acids. V was trimmed by 11 bases and J by 5 bases, leaving 12 bases between them. From germline, CDR1 is ENHRY and CDR2 SYGVKD. Written as DNA, the CDR3 is TGTGCCGCCTCGGAGGGTGAGACCCAGTACTTC. Translation: CAASEGETQYF.

V is TRBV4-1 and J is TRBJ2-2, with TRBD2 identical over 8 bases. The CDR3 is made up of 14 amino acids. V shed 8 bases, J shed 5 bases, and the junction held 7 bases outside the gene matches. The germline CDR1 and CDR2 sequences are MGHRA and YSYEKL. CDR3 residues: CASRGGSSTGELFF. CDR3 in DNA: TGCGCCAGCCGGGGGGGGAGCTCAACCGGGGAGCTGTTTTTT.

This clone was counted a single time. Additional DNA sequences in this sample encode the identical CDR3. The rearrangement joins TRBV19 to TRBJ2-7; a possible D gene is TRBD2 (6 bases). This CDR3 has 13 amino acids. The ends were cut back, 1 base at V and 2 bases at J, with 6 bases in the middle. Germline V gene data show CDR1 as LNHDA and CDR2 as SQIVND (reference sequence). The CDR3 here is CASSIAGAYEQYF. The CDR3 nucleotides read TGTGCCAGTAGTATAGCGGGGGCCTACGAGCAGTACTTC.

This clone was seen only a few times. In DNA, the CDR3 is TGCGCCAGCAGCTTGAACGCAGGGGGTAATGAAAAACTGTTTTTT. Protein product: CASSLNAGGNEKLFF. The chain uses TRBV5-1 and TRBJ1-4, with TRBD1 matching 7 bases. This CDR3 spans 15 amino acids. Unmatched junction bases numbered 4, after V lost 1 base and J lost 4 bases. Germline CDR1 SGHRS, CDR2 YFSETQ.

The chain carries TRBV19 and TRBJ2-7, with 7 bases aligning to TRBD2. CDR3 length: 16 residues. The germline V gene encodes CDR1 LNHDA and CDR2 SQIVND (reference sequence). V lost 3 bases, J lost 0 bases, and 8 bases stayed unmatched. CDR3 sequence: CASSITLAASSYEQYF. The CDR3 region has the DNA TGTGCCAGTAGTATTACCCTAGCGGCAAGCTCCTACGAGCAGTACTTC.

The chain recombines TRBV12-3 or TRBV12-4 with TRBJ1-2; TRBD1 might be the D (5 bases). This CDR3 region has 13 residues. Trimming shortened V by 6 bases and J by 6 bases, and 14 bases separated the two germline ends. This CDR3 is CASSQGLAHGYTF. CDR3 DNA: TGTGCCAGCAGCCAGGGACTCGCGCATGGCTACACCTTC.

The chain recombines TRBV4-1 with TRBJ1-5; D is possibly TRBD1 (5 bases). The CDR3 sequence is 17 residues long. Trimming removed 0 bases at V and 2 bases at J, with 14 bases between. Germline V gene lookup returns CDR1 MGHRA and CDR2 YSYEKL. The CDR3: CASSQDAGRKGNQPQHF. The DNA for the CDR3 is TGCGCCAGCAGCCAAGATGCAGGGCGGAAGGGCAATCAGCCCCAGCATTTT.

The rearrangement uses TRBV9 and TRBJ2-3; 9 nucleotides align to TRBD1. The CDR3 contains 16 residues. Germline-derived CDR1 and CDR2 are SGDLS and YYNGEE. The J segment lost 3 bases and the V segment lost 4 bases, leaving 9 bases of the junction unmatched. The CDR3 bases are TGTGCCAGCAGCCTTTCAACAGGGGGCGCGACAGATACGCAGTATTTT. Its translation: CASSLSTGGATDTQYF. The full variable domain, in which reference TRBV9 and TRBJ2-3 provide the parts outside the CDR3, is DSGVTQTPKHLITATGQRVTLRCSPRSGDLSVYWYQQSLDQGLQFLIQYYNGEERAKGNILERFSAQQFPDLHSELNLSSLELGDSALYFCASSLSTGGATDTQYFGPGTRLTVL.

The chain has TRBV5-1 and TRBJ2-5; D is perhaps TRBD1 (6 bases). CDR3 length equals 16 residues. Germline V gives CDR1 SGHRS, CDR2 YFSETQ. V was clipped by 0 bases and J by 2 bases, with 14 bases between them. CDR3 DNA sequence: TGCGCCAGCAGCTTGGGGACAGATTTTCAACAAGAGACCCAGTACTTC. It codes for CASSLGTDFQQETQYF.

The chain links TRBV30 to TRBJ2-1; perhaps TRBD1 as D (5 bases). CDR1 and CDR2 from the germline V gene are GTSNPN and SVGIG (reference sequence). This CDR3 comprises 11 residues. V was pared by 2 bases and J by 7 bases, with 6 bases between. The CDR3 nucleotides are TGTGCCTGGAGTCAGGGAAATGAGCAGTTCTTC. This translates into CAWSQGNEQFF.

V gene TRBV5-1 combines with J gene TRBJ1-4, with 8 bases that match TRBD1. The CDR3 contains 15 residues. The J segment lost 6 bases and the V segment lost 4 bases, leaving 8 bases of the junction unmatched. Germline loops: CDR1 SGHRS, CDR2 YFSETQ. The CDR3 bases are TGCGCCAGCAGCGGCCGGACAGGGAGAGATGAAAAACTGTTTTTT. It yields the protein CASSGRTGRDEKLFF.

Notes on this clone: Different DNA sequences within this sample yield the same CDR3. The chain recombines TRBV12-3 or TRBV12-4 with TRBJ1-2; no clear D gene. This CDR3 is built from 12 residues. Trimming shortened V by 3 bases and J by 5 bases, and 7 bases separated the two germline ends. The CDR3 spells CASSLPGYGYTF. For the CDR3, the DNA is TGTGCCAGCAGTTTGCCGGGATATGGCTACACCTTC.

V usage is TRBV7-9 and J usage is TRBJ1-2; D might be TRBD1 (6 bases). The CDR3 is 12 residues long. The germline V and J ends were trimmed by 6 bases and 2 bases, with 7 bases remaining between them. Germline CDR1 SEHNR, CDR2 FQNEAQ (reference sequence). The CDR3 here is CASSGGNYGYTF. The DNA for the CDR3 is TGTGCCAGCAGTGGGGGCAACTATGGCTACACCTTC.

This clone has only one observation. The chain recombines TRBV7-3 with TRBJ2-1; TRBD2 aligns across 7 bases. This CDR3 has 16 residues. V shed 5 bases and J 6 bases; nucleotides not matched to a gene: 13. CDR1 and CDR2 from the germline V gene are SGHTA and FQGTGA. The CDR3 DNA reads TGTGCCAGCAGCCCCCATGGGGGACTACCCTCCAATGAGCAGTTCTTC. Translated: CASSPHGGLPSNEQFF.

J is TRBJ1-2 and V is TRBV6-5; TRBD1 matches 7 bases. Per germline, CDR1 MNHEY and CDR2 SVGAGI. The CDR3 is 14 residues long. Unmatched junction bases numbered 3, after V lost 2 bases and J lost 3 bases. In DNA, the CDR3 is TGTGCCAGCAGTTACGGGACAGCAGACTATGGCTACACCTTC. Its translation is CASSYGTADYGYTF.

The chain employs TRBV19 and TRBJ1-2; D might be TRBD1 (6 bases). Germline V gene data show CDR1 as LNHDA and CDR2 as SQIVND (reference sequence). The CDR3 covers 13 residues. The germline V and J ends were trimmed by 3 bases and 4 bases, with 9 bases remaining between them. CDR3 amino acids: CASSMRQAYGYTF. CDR3 DNA sequence: TGTGCCAGTAGTATGCGACAGGCCTATGGCTACACCTTC.

This clone has only a few counts. The chain has TRBV30 and TRBJ1-6; D gene unclear. The CDR3 spans 14 residues. Germline CDR1 and CDR2: GTSNPN and SVGIG (reference sequence). V was clipped by 0 bases and J by 6 bases, with 9 bases between them. The CDR3 coding sequence is TGTGCCTGGAGTGTAACACCGCCTAATTCACCCCTCCACTTT. Its translation: CAWSVTPPNSPLHF.

This clone was recorded only once. The chain carries TRBV28 and TRBJ1-2; 7 positions agree with TRBD1. The CDR3 extends over 15 amino acids. Per the germline V gene, CDR1 is MDHEN and CDR2 is SYDVKM. V lost 5 bases and J lost 9; bases outside the gene matches: 15. CDR3 region: CASSRLRQGVVSYTF. CDR3 nucleotides: TGTGCCAGCAGTCGCTTACGGCAGGGGGTGGTAAGCTACACCTTC.

This clone appeared a single time. The J gene is TRBJ1-2, the V gene TRBV25-1; D is unresolved. CDR3 length: 14 amino acids. CDR1 is MGHDK, CDR2 SYGVNS, per germline. V was shortened by 1 base and J by 4 bases, with 10 bases between the two germline ends. CDR3 amino acids: CASSESPLVYGYTF. The CDR3 DNA reads as TGTGCCAGCAGTGAATCTCCCCTCGTCTATGGCTACACCTTC.